This T cell receptor beta chain was sequenced during a study of technical replicates of blood from a few donors. TCRdb keeps only in-frame clones here, not all; method: immunoSEQ multiplex PCR. The sample has about 89,000 clones; about 93% are singletons. Germline V lookup: CDR1 SEHNR, CDR2 FQNEAQ (reference sequence). The CDR3 runs 14 residues. Trimming at V came to 3 bases and at J to 4 bases, leaving 5 bases not matched to a gene. Sequencing was carried out using T cells isolated from PBMCs. The rearrangement joins TRBV7-9 to TRBJ2-5; 7 positions match TRBD1. The TCR originated in a human donor in good health. The DNA for the CDR3 is TGTGCCAGCAGCTTTAGGACAGGAGGAGAGACCCAGTACTTC. The encoded protein is CASSFRTGGETQYF. Variable domain in full (rest from reference TRBV7-9 and TRBJ2-5): DTGVSQNPRHKITKRGQNVTFRCDPISEHNRLYWYRQTLGQGPEFLTYFQNEAQLEKSRLLSDRFSAERPKGSFSTLEIQRTEQGDSAMYLCASSFRTGGETQYFGPGTRLLVL.